This TCR beta chain was sequenced for a study of neurological immune-mediated disorders. The length of the CDR3 is 15 residues. The trim removed 3 bases at V and 6 bases at J, leaving 2 bases unmatched. The V gene's germline CDR1 is MNHEY and CDR2 SVGAGI. By 5'RACE with 10-nucleotide random UMIs, the cDNA was made. MiXCR was run by TCRdb on the 5' RACE reads, yielding one entry per CDR3 protein. The sample contains under 70,000 distinct CDR3 sequences, around 3% of which appear only once. Study outcomes and limitations: Among 34 multiple sclerosis patients, phylogenetic grouping put the repertoires of 18 into a single related-CDR3 cluster, a possible signature. The multiple sclerosis repertoire cluster showed no association with any clinical or MRI feature. The authors stated that larger cohorts are needed.

In regard to this clonotype: The antigen remains unidentified.

This TCR came from a woman between 45 and 65 years old with multiple sclerosis. The chain recombines TRBV6-5 with TRBJ2-1; TRBD2 matches at 13 bases. The sample taken for sequencing was PBMCs. For the CDR3, the DNA is TGTGCCAGCAGTTATGGACTAGCGGGAGTCAATGAGCAGTTCTTC. This encodes CASSYGLAGVNEQFF.